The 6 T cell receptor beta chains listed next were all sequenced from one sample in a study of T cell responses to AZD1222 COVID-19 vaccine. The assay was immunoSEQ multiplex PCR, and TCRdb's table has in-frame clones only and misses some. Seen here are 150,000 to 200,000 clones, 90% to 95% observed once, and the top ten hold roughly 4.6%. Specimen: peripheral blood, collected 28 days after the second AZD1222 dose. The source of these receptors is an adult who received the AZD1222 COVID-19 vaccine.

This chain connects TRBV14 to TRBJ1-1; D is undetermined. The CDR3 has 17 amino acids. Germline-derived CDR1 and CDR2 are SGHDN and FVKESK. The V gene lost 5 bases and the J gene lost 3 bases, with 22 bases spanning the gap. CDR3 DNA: TGTGCCAGCAGCTCTCACACCGGATTCTTTGGATACACTGAAGCTTTCTTT. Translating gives CASSSHTGFFGYTEAFF.

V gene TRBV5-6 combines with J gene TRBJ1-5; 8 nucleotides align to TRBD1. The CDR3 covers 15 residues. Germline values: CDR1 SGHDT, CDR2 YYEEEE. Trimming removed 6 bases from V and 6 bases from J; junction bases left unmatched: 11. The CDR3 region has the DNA TGTGCCAGCACCGCCGGGCAGGGGGCTTTTCAGCCCCAGCATTTT. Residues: CASTAGQGAFQPQHF.

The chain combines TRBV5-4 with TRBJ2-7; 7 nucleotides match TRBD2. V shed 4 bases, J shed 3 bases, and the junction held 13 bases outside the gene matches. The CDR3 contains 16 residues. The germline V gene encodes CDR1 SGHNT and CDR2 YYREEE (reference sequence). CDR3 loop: CASSLRVAGVNYEQYF. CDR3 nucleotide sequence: TGTGCCAGCAGCCTCAGGGTGGCGGGAGTGAACTACGAGCAGTACTTC.

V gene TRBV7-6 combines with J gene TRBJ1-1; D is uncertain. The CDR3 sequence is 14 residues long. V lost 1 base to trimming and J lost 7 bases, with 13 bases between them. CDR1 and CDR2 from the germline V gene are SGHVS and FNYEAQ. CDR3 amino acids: CASSLEDPWSEAFF. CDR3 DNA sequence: TGTGCCAGCAGCTTAGAAGATCCTTGGAGTGAAGCTTTCTTT.

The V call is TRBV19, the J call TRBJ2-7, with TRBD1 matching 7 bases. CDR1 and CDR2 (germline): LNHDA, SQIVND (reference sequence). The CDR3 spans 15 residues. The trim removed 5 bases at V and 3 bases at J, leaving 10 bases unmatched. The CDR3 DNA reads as TGTGCCAGTAGTGACAAAGACAGGGCCGACTACGAGCAGTACTTC. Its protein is CASSDKDRADYEQYF.

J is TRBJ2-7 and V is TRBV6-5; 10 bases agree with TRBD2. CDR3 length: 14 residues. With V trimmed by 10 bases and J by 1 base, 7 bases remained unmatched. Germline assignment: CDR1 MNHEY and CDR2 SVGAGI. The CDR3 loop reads CATRLGLASYEQYF. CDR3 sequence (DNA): TGTGCCACCCGATTGGGACTAGCGTCCTACGAGCAGTACTTC.